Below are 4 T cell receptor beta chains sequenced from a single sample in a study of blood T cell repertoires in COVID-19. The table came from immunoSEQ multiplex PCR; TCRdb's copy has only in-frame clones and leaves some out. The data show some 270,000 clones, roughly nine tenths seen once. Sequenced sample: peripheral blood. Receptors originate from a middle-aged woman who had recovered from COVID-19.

CDR3: CASSQDHRGTTEAFF. The CDR3 coding sequence is TGCGCCAGCAGCCAAGACCACAGGGGTACGACTGAAGCTTTCTTT. This chain connects TRBV4-3 to TRBJ1-1; 7 nucleotides agree with TRBD1. After removal of 0 bases from V and 5 bases from J, the junction contained 6 bases not matched to a gene. This CDR3 has 15 residues. CDR1 and CDR2 from the germline V gene are LGHNA and YSLEER.

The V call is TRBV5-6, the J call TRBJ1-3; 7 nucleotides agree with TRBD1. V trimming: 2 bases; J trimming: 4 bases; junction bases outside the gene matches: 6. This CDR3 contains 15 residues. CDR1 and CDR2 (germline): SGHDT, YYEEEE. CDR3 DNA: TGTGCCAGCAGCTTAACAGGGGAGGACGGAAACACCATATATTTT. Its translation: CASSLTGEDGNTIYF.

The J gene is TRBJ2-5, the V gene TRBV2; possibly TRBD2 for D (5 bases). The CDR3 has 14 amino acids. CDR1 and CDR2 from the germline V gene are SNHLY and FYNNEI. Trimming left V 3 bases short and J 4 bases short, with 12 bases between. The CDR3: CASSDSLRGETQYF. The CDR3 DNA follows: TGTGCCAGCAGTGATTCACTTCGGGGAGAGACCCAGTACTTC.

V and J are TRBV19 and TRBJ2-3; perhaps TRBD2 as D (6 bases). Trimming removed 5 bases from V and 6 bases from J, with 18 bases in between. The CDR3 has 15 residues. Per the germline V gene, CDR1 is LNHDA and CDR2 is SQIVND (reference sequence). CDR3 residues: CASSVGLARLDTQYF. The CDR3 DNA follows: TGTGCCAGTAGTGTGGGGCTAGCGAGGCTGGATACGCAGTATTTT.